Each of the 7 T cell receptor beta chains below was sequenced from the same sample in a study of T cells in Graves' hyperthyroidism and ophthalmopathy. TCR beta CDR3 regions were amplified from RNA. HTBI primers were employed in a first-round RT-PCR of the TCR CDR3. Each CDR3 protein is one row after TCRdb ran MiXCR on the multiplex PCR reads. The sample shows around 520,000 distinct CDR3 sequences, around a quarter of them seen only once. Sequencing input: blood. These receptors originate from a woman aged 25 to 39 with Graves' ophthalmopathy.

This clonotype was counted at least ten times. The chain uses TRBV20-1 and TRBJ2-5; 7 positions agree with TRBD1. V shed 6 bases and J 4 bases; nucleotides not matched to a gene: 11. CDR3 size: 14 residues. Germline-derived CDR1 and CDR2 are DFQATT and SNEGSKA (reference sequence). The CDR3 sequence: CSAPQGQLPETQYF. CDR3 in DNA: TGCAGTGCCCCCCAGGGACAGTTGCCAGAGACCCAGTACTTC.

The CDR3 DNA reads TGTGCCAGCAGCTCCGTTGGGGCTAATCAGCCCCAGCATTTT. Protein: CASSSVGANQPQHF. V is TRBV7-2 and J is TRBJ1-5; TRBD1 might be the D (5 bases). This CDR3 has 14 amino acids. Germline CDR1 and CDR2: SGHTA and FQGNSA. V gave up 4 bases and J gave up 4 bases, with 11 bases separating them.

J is TRBJ1-5 and V is TRBV4-3, with D perhaps TRBD1 (5 bases). Per germline, CDR1 LGHNA and CDR2 YSLEER. CDR3 length equals 14 residues. V was cut by 2 bases and J by 6 bases, with 11 bases left in between. The CDR3 spells CASSQLTGAQPQHF. The CDR3 DNA is TGCGCCAGCAGCCAACTTACAGGAGCTCAGCCCCAGCATTTT.

The V and J genes are TRBV4-1 and TRBJ2-2; D call uncertain. V gave up 2 bases and J gave up 2 bases, with 12 bases separating them. The CDR3 runs to 16 residues. Germline V gives CDR1 MGHRA, CDR2 YSYEKL. The CDR3 DNA reads TGCGCCAGCAGCCAATCACCAGGAAGAAACACCGGGGAGCTGTTTTTT. Protein sequence: CASSQSPGRNTGELFF.

This clonotype was seen at least ten times. The chain has TRBV19 and TRBJ2-7; the match to TRBD2 covers 8 bases. The CDR3 loop spans 15 amino acids. J was trimmed by 2 bases and V by 4 bases; bases with no gene match: 7. Germline V gene lookup returns CDR1 LNHDA and CDR2 SQIVND (reference sequence). CDR3 sequence (DNA): TGTGCCAGTAGTACCGCAATAGCGGGGACCTACGAGCAGTACTTC. Translation gives CASSTAIAGTYEQYF.

The table lists this clonotype with many counts. The chain employs TRBV12-3 or TRBV12-4 and TRBJ2-7; D remains ambiguous. Trimming took 1 base from V and 2 from J, leaving 6 bases between them. The CDR3 runs to 13 residues. In nucleotides, the CDR3 is TGTGCCAGCAGTTTAGAGGATGCCTACGAGCAGTACTTC. Its protein product is CASSLEDAYEQYF.

This clonotype has ten or more counts. The genes are TRBV30 and TRBJ1-2, with D possibly being TRBD1 (5 bases). The CDR3 has 12 amino acids. The germline gives CDR1 GTSNPN, CDR2 SVGIG (reference sequence). V was trimmed by 8 bases and J by 4 bases, leaving 14 bases between them. The DNA of the CDR3 is TGTGCCGCCTCTCAGGGAACCTATGGCTACACCTTC. Protein: CAASQGTYGYTF. The full variable domain, its missing parts supplied by reference TRBV30 and TRBJ1-2, is SQTIHQWPATLVQPVGSPLSLECTVEGTSNPNLYWYRQAAGRGLQLLFYSVGIGQISSEVPQNLSASRPQDRQFILSSKKLLLSDSGFYLCAASQGTYGYTFGSGTRLTVV.